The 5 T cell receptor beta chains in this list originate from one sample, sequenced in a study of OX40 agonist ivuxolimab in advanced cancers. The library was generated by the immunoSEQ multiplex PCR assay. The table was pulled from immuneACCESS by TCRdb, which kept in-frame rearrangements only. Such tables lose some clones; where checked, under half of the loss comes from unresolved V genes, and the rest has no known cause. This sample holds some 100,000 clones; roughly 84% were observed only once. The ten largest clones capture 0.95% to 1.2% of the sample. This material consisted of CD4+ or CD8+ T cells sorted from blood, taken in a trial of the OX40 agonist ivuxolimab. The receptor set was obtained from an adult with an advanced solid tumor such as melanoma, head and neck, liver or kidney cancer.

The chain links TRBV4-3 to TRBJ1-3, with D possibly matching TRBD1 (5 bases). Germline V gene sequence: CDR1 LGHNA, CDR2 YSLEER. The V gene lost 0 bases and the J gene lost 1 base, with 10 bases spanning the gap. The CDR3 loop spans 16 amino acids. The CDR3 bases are TGCGCCAGCAGCCAAGATGCTGACAGTTCTGGAAACACCATATATTTT. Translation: CASSQDADSSGNTIYF.

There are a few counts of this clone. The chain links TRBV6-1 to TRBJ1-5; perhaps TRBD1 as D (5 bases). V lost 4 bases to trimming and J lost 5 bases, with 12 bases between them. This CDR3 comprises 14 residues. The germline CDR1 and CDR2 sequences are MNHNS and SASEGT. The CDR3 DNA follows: TGTGCCAGCAGTGCCCTACTGGGGGATCAGCCCCAGCATTTT. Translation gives CASSALLGDQPQHF.

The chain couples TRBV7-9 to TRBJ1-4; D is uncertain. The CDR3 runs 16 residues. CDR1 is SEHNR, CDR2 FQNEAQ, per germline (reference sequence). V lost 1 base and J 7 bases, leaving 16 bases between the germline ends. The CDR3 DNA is TGTGCCAGCAGCTTAGGTGGTAACATTGTCCGTGAAAAACTGTTTTTT. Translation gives CASSLGGNIVREKLFF.

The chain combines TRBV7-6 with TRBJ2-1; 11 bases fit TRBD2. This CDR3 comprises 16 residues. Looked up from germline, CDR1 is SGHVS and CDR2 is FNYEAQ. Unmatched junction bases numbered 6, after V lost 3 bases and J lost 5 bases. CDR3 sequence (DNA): TGTGCCAGCAGCTTGGAAGTAGCGGGGGGGGACAATGAGCAGTTCTTC. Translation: CASSLEVAGGDNEQFF. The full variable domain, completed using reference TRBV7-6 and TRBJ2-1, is GAGVSQSPRYKVTKRGQDVALRCDPISGHVSLYWYRQALGQGPEFLTYFNYEAQQDKSGLPNDRFSAERPEGSISTLTIQRTEQRDSAMYRCASSLEVAGGDNEQFFGPGTRLTVL.

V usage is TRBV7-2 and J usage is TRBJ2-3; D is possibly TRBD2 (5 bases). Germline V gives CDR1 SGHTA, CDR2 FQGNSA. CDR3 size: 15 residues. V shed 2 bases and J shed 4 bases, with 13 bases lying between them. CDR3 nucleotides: TGTGCCAGCAGCTTAACCTACGGAGGCGCAGATACGCAGTATTTT. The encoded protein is CASSLTYGGADTQYF.